One and the same sample provided the 21 T cell receptor beta chains below, sequenced in a study of cytomegalovirus exposure and HLA in healthy donors. Researchers ran the PCR with 60 Vbeta and 13 Jbeta primers. Measured with immunoSEQ multiplex PCR; TCRdb has only the in-frame clones, and not every one. The sample consists of some 190,000 clones, around 82% of them appearing once. The specimen was PBMCs. These receptors were obtained from a man between 18 and 35 years old in good health and CMV-seronegative.

V gene TRBV28 combines with J gene TRBJ2-5; 7 positions match TRBD1. This CDR3 contains 16 residues. V lost 5 bases and J lost 0; bases outside the gene matches: 9. Germline V gene lookup returns CDR1 MDHEN and CDR2 SYDVKM. CDR3 amino acids: CASSPRTGGNQETQYF. Written as DNA, the CDR3 is TGTGCCAGCAGTCCCCGGACAGGAGGAAACCAAGAGACCCAGTACTTC.

The V gene is TRBV7-6, the J gene TRBJ2-7; possible D gene TRBD2, 6 bases. This CDR3 contains 14 residues. Germline V lookup: CDR1 SGHVS, CDR2 FNYEAQ. Deletions cut 8 bases from V and 0 bases from J, with 14 bases between. CDR3 in DNA: TGTGCCAGCGTAGCGGCCCCAAGCTCCTACGAGCAGTACTTC. Protein sequence: CASVAAPSSYEQYF.

In DNA, the CDR3 is TGTGCCAGCAGCTTAAGTCAGACCGGGGAGCTGTTTTTT. Translated: CASSLSQTGELFF. The chain couples TRBV7-9 to TRBJ2-2; D unclear. Per the germline V gene, CDR1 is SEHNR and CDR2 is FQNEAQ (reference sequence). CDR3 length equals 13 residues. V was pared by 2 bases and J by 5 bases, with 6 bases between.

This clone was detected once. This chain links TRBV6-1 with TRBJ2-1; D perhaps matches TRBD1 (6 bases). The V end was cut by 2 bases, the J end by 8 bases, with 16 bases between. CDR1 and CDR2 (germline): MNHNS, SASEGT. The length of the CDR3 is 15 residues. The CDR3 loop is CASSERNTRGDEQFF. Here the CDR3 DNA reads TGTGCCAGCAGTGAACGCAACACCAGGGGCGATGAGCAGTTCTTC.

The chain is built from TRBV5-6 and TRBJ2-7; D is possibly TRBD1 (6 bases). Germline V gives CDR1 SGHDT, CDR2 YYEEEE. The germline V and J ends were trimmed by 4 bases and 6 bases, with 11 bases remaining between them. The CDR3 covers 12 residues. CDR3 in amino acids: CASSLQGLEQYF. CDR3 in DNA: TGTGCCAGCAGCCTACAGGGCCTCGAGCAGTACTTC. Drawing the rest from reference TRBV5-6 and TRBJ2-7, the complete variable domain is DAGVTQSPTHLIKTRGQQVTLRCSPKSGHDTVSWYQQALGQGPQFIFQYYEEEERQRGNFPDRFSGHQFPNYSSELNVNALLLGDSALYLCASSLQGLEQYFGPGTRLTVT.

The chain carries TRBV4-2 and TRBJ2-4, with 9 bases aligning to TRBD1. This CDR3 spans 14 amino acids. Germline CDR1 and CDR2: LGHNA and YNFKEQ. The V gene end was trimmed by 5 bases and the J gene end by 5 bases; junction bases not matched to a gene: 4. The CDR3 reads CASSLGQGENIQYF. The CDR3 nucleotides read TGTGCCAGCAGCTTGGGACAGGGAGAAAACATTCAGTACTTC.

The J gene is TRBJ1-5, the V gene TRBV28; 9 bases fit TRBD1. The CDR3 is 15 residues long. Per the germline V gene, CDR1 is MDHEN and CDR2 is SYDVKM. Germline trimming cut 7 bases from V and 7 bases from J; bases unmatched to any gene: 11. This chain's CDR3 is CASTQEQGAWQPQHF. The CDR3 DNA reads TGTGCCAGCACCCAAGAACAGGGGGCTTGGCAGCCCCAGCATTTT.

Note on this clone: Other DNA sequences within the sample encode an identical CDR3. J is TRBJ2-5 and V is TRBV9, with 9 bases fitting TRBD1. The CDR3 extends over 14 amino acids. Losses at the gene ends were 0 bases for V and 5 bases for J; bases not matched to a gene: 2. Germline CDR1 reads SGDLS; CDR2 reads YYNGEE. The CDR3 loop is CASSVGQGGETQYF. DNA for the CDR3: TGTGCCAGCAGCGTAGGACAGGGGGGTGAGACCCAGTACTTC.

In its sample, this clone was seen a few times. V gene TRBV29-1 combines with J gene TRBJ1-1; D is unresolved. The V end lost 3 bases, the J end lost 4 bases, and 15 bases lay between the germline ends. The germline V gene encodes CDR1 SQVTM and CDR2 ANQGSEA. The CDR3 runs 14 residues. CDR3 protein: CSVDPLTLATEAFF. The CDR3 DNA is TGCAGCGTTGACCCCTTGACATTGGCCACTGAAGCTTTCTTT.

V gene TRBV7-9 combines with J gene TRBJ2-3; 10 nucleotides line up with TRBD1. CDR1 and CDR2 from the germline V gene are SEHNR and FQNEAQ (reference sequence). The junction had 3 bases not matched to a gene; V was cut back by 5 bases and J by 4 bases. CDR3 length equals 14 residues. CDR3 residues: CASSGGTGADTQYF. In DNA, the CDR3 is TGTGCCAGCAGCGGGGGGACAGGGGCAGATACGCAGTATTTT.

The V and J genes are TRBV4-1 and TRBJ2-3, with no clear D. The V and J ends lost 7 bases and 4 bases respectively, with 21 bases between them. The germline gives CDR1 MGHRA, CDR2 YSYEKL. The CDR3 length is 16 residues. The CDR3 sequence: CASIKVYPSVADTQYF. The DNA of the CDR3 is TGCGCCAGCATCAAAGTGTATCCCTCCGTAGCAGATACGCAGTATTTT.

This clone was seen just once. The chain joins TRBV19 to TRBJ2-1; 8 bases agree with TRBD2. From germline, CDR1 is LNHDA and CDR2 SQIVND (reference sequence). J gave up 7 bases and V 5 bases, and 13 bases lay outside the gene matches. The CDR3 has 16 amino acids. The CDR3 coding sequence is TGTGCCAGTAGTGGGGTAGCGGGGCCGGGAGTGAATGAGCAGTTCTTC. Amino acids: CASSGVAGPGVNEQFF. The whole variable domain, remainder taken from reference TRBV19 and TRBJ2-1, is DGGITQSPKYLFRKEGQNVTLSCEQNLNHDAMYWYRQDPGQGLRLIYYSQIVNDFQKGDIAEGYSVSREKKESFPLTVTSAQKNPTAFYLCASSGVAGPGVNEQFFGPGTRLTVL.

The J gene is TRBJ2-7, the V gene TRBV18, with a weak D call TRBD2 (6 bases). Trimming took 3 bases from V and 3 from J, leaving 12 bases between them. Per the germline V gene, CDR1 is KGHSH and CDR2 is LQKENI. The CDR3 is 14 amino acids. CDR3 nucleotide sequence: TGTGCCAGCTCACCGTTCGTGGAGGGCTACGAGCAGTACTTC. Protein product: CASSPFVEGYEQYF.

The V and J genes are TRBV15 and TRBJ1-6; the match to TRBD1 covers 9 bases. Unmatched junction bases numbered 14, after V lost 8 bases and J lost 6 bases. The length of the CDR3 is 17 residues. The V gene's germline CDR1 is LNHNV and CDR2 YYDKDF (reference sequence). The CDR3 coding sequence is TGTGCCACCGCCAATACAGGGGGCCAATGGATTAATTCACCCCTCCACTTT. Translation gives CATANTGGQWINSPLHF.

This clone showed up just a few times. J is TRBJ1-2 and V is TRBV5-1; D is possibly TRBD1 (5 bases). Germline V gene lookup returns CDR1 SGHRS and CDR2 YFSETQ. CDR3 length: 15 residues. Trimming cost V 2 bases and J 6 bases, with 17 bases left between them. The CDR3 is CASSLQEFLRNGYTF. In DNA, the CDR3 is TGCGCCAGCAGCTTACAGGAGTTCCTGAGGAATGGCTACACCTTC.

The V gene is TRBV7-9, the J gene TRBJ2-1; perhaps TRBD2 as D (5 bases). The length of the CDR3 is 17 residues. Trimming removed 8 bases from V and 5 bases from J, with 25 bases in between. CDR1 is SEHNR, CDR2 FQNEAQ, per germline (reference sequence). The CDR3, as DNA: TGTGCCAGCGGAAAAGCGGCGAGCGCAAGTATTGACAATGAGCAGTTCTTC. Its protein is CASGKAASASIDNEQFF.

The rearrangement uses TRBV27 and TRBJ2-2; D gene unclear. V lost 6 bases, J lost 3 bases, and 17 bases lay in between. Germline CDR1 and CDR2: MNHEY and SMNVEV (reference sequence). The CDR3 extends over 16 amino acids. The CDR3 DNA reads TGTGCCAGCAGCAATCCGGTCCATCGGGACACCGGGGAGCTGTTTTTT. It is translated as CASSNPVHRDTGELFF.

The chain uses TRBV27 and TRBJ2-7; D may be TRBD1 (7 bases). Trimming pared 1 base from V and 4 bases from J, leaving 14 bases between. The CDR3 totals 15 residues. CDR1 and CDR2 (germline): MNHEY, SMNVEV (reference sequence). The DNA for the CDR3 is TGTGCCAGCAGTTTATTGGGCAGGGGGACTTACGAGCAGTACTTC. Its translation is CASSLLGRGTYEQYF.

As to this clone: An end of the junction differs from the germline gene, which may be a read error. V gene TRBV7-9 combines with J gene TRBJ2-2; a weak D match, TRBD1 (6 bases). Germline assignment: CDR1 SEHNR and CDR2 FQNEAQ (reference sequence). This CDR3 has 16 amino acids. CDR3 loop: CSSSTPQGVNTGELFF. CDR3 coding DNA: TGTTCCAGCAGCACCCCACAGGGAGTGAACACCGGGGAGCTGTTTTTT.

The chain uses TRBV5-1 and TRBJ2-1, with D possibly TRBD2 on 5 matching bases. CDR1 SGHRS and CDR2 YFSETQ come from the germline V gene. V was cut by 0 bases and J by 1 base, with 8 bases left in between. The CDR3 sequence is 15 residues long. CDR3: CASSLVAGSYNEQFF. Here the CDR3 DNA reads TGCGCCAGCAGCTTGGTGGCGGGTTCCTACAATGAGCAGTTCTTC.

Only one count was recorded for this clone. The genes are TRBV11-3 and TRBJ1-1; D is perhaps TRBD1 (5 bases). V lost 1 base to trimming and J lost 1 base, with 16 bases between them. Germline lookup yields CDR1 SGHNT and CDR2 YENEEA. The CDR3 contains 17 residues. As DNA, the CDR3 is TGTGCCAGCAGCTTAGGCCCCCCCACAGGATCGAACACTGAAGCTTTCTTT. It translates to CASSLGPPTGSNTEAFF.